A selection of T cell receptor beta chains follows, all from one sample in a study of blood T cell repertoires in COVID-19. Clones were read by immunoSEQ multiplex PCR, and TCRdb kept only the in-frame ones, dropping some. In the table there are 65,000 to 90,000 clones, just over 85% of which are singletons. Sequencing input: peripheral blood. The receptors were sampled from a woman of 80 years or more in a cohort sampled during active or convalescent COVID-19. The CDR3 runs from the conserved cysteine through the conserved F or W. The order of the fields is D gene, J gene, clone size, V gene, CDR3 protein, CDR3 DNA. The D gene is left open where the match is weak. Only part of the rows carry a size: once, few, many, or a class if the clone is expanded.

D gene: TRBD1
J gene: TRBJ1-1
clone size: once
V gene: TRBV30
CDR3 protein: CASRQGPGSEAFF
CDR3 DNA: TGTGCCTCCAGACAGGGCCCGGGGTCTGAAGCTTTCTTT

D gene: .
J gene: TRBJ1-2
clone size: once
V gene: TRBV6-5
CDR3 protein: CASTLGGVRGYTF
CDR3 DNA: TGTGCCAGCACTCTAGGGGGGGTCCGAGGCTACACCTTC

D gene: .
J gene: TRBJ1-3
clone size: .
V gene: TRBV4-1
CDR3 protein: CASSQAGTNSGNTIYF
CDR3 DNA: TGCGCCAGCAGCCAAGCTGGCACAAACTCTGGAAACACCATATATTTT

D gene: TRBD1
J gene: TRBJ2-2
clone size: once
V gene: TRBV6-5
CDR3 protein: CASSLDRGQGPGELFF
CDR3 DNA: TGTGCCAGCAGTTTAGACAGGGGGCAGGGACCCGGGGAGCTGTTTTTT

D gene: .
J gene: TRBJ2-5
clone size: .
V gene: TRBV7-6
CDR3 protein: CASSLPYETQYF
CDR3 DNA: TGTGCCAGCAGCCTTCCGTATGAGACCCAGTACTTC

D gene: TRBD1
J gene: TRBJ2-1
clone size: .
V gene: TRBV19
CDR3 protein: CAIGQGDNEQFF
CDR3 DNA: TGTGCCATTGGACAGGGAGACAATGAGCAGTTCTTC

D gene: TRBD1
J gene: TRBJ1-2
clone size: .
V gene: TRBV30
CDR3 protein: CAWKGQGARGYTF
CDR3 DNA: TGTGCCTGGAAGGGACAGGGGGCACGTGGCTACACCTTC

D gene: TRBD2
J gene: TRBJ2-1
clone size: .
V gene: TRBV24-1
CDR3 protein: CATSAPGSGAYNEQFF
CDR3 DNA: TGTGCCACCAGTGCCCCGGGAAGCGGGGCCTACAATGAGCAGTTCTTC

D gene: .
J gene: TRBJ2-7
clone size: .
V gene: TRBV3-1/TRBV3-2
CDR3 protein: CASSQSGRTYEQYF
CDR3 DNA: TGTGCCAGCAGCCAAAGCGGGCGGACCTACGAGCAGTACTTC

D gene: TRBD1
J gene: TRBJ1-2
clone size: once
V gene: TRBV6-5
CDR3 protein: CASSYLPSGGNYGYTF
CDR3 DNA: TGTGCCAGCAGTTACCTTCCTTCAGGGGGGAATTATGGCTACACCTTC

D gene: TRBD1
J gene: TRBJ1-6
clone size: .
V gene: TRBV28
CDR3 protein: CASSSNYRGLGSPLHF
CDR3 DNA: TGTGCCAGCAGTTCCAACTACAGGGGTCTGGGTTCACCCCTCCACTTT

D gene: TRBD1
J gene: TRBJ1-1
clone size: few
V gene: TRBV14
CDR3 protein: CASSQDWRDRFATEAFF
CDR3 DNA: TGTGCCAGCAGCCAAGACTGGCGGGACAGGTTTGCCACTGAAGCTTTCTTT